Detailed here is one T cell receptor beta chain. Reprocessing the 5' RACE reads, TCRdb reports a single entry for every CDR3 protein and omits DNA. Its listing shows roughly 770 distinct CDR3 sequences. This record comes from a study of T cells expressing NK-cell markers. The TCR sequence derives from a man aged 18 to 69 in good health. Sequencing was done on a sample of blood T cells: a sorted CD56 or NKG2C T cell subset, CD4+ or CD8+ T cells, or bulk PBMC T cells (not recorded which).

Here the CDR3 reads CASSRDPLGEQYF. The chain uses TRBV18 and TRBJ2-7; the D call from TCRdb, TRBD1, cannot be confirmed without DNA. CDR1 is KGHSH, CDR2 LQKENI, per germline. This CDR3 comprises 13 residues.